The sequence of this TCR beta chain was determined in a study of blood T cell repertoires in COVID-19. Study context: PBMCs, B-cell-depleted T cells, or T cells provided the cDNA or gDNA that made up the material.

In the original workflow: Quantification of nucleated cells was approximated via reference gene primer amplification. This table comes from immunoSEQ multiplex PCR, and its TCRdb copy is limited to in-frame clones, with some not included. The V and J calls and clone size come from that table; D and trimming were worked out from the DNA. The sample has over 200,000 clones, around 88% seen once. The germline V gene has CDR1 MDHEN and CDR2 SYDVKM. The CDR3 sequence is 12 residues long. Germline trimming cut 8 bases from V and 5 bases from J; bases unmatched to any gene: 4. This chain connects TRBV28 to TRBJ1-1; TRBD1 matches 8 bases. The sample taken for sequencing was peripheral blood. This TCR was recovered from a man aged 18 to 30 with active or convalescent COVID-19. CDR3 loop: CASHRGWTEAFF. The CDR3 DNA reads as TGTGCCAGCCACAGGGGGTGGACTGAAGCTTTCTTT.